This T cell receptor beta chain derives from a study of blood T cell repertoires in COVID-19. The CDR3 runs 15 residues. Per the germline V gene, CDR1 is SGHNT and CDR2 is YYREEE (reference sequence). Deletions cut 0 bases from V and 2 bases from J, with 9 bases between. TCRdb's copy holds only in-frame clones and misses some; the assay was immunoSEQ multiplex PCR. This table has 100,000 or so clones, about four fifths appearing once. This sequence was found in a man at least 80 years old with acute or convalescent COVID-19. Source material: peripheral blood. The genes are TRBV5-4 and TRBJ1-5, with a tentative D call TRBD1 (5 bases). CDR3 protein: CASSLAPGGNQPQHF. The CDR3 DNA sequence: TGTGCCAGCAGCTTGGCACCGGGGGGCAATCAGCCCCAGCATTTT.